Below, 18 T cell receptor beta chains from the same sample are listed, as sequenced in a study of blood T cells in healthy people across ages. With a J-beta primer mix and a sample-barcoded 5' primer, a second PCR ran 7 to 11 cycles. Via MiXCR, TCRdb re-called the 5' RACE reads, giving one row per CDR3 protein. The sample has under 1 million distinct CDR3 sequences; around two fifths are singletons. What was sequenced was blood. The receptors were sampled from a man in his sixties in good health.

This clonotype was counted once. The chain is built from TRBV14 and TRBJ2-3; 9 nucleotides align to TRBD2. Germline V gene lookup returns CDR1 SGHDN and CDR2 FVKESK. Trimming at V came to 4 bases and at J to 2 bases, leaving 7 bases not matched to a gene. The CDR3 contains 16 residues. The CDR3 nucleotides read TGTGCCAGCAGCCGGAGCAGCGGGGGGTCCACAGATACGCAGTATTTT. It is translated as CASSRSSGGSTDTQYF. The whole variable domain, remainder taken from reference TRBV14 and TRBJ2-3, is EAGVTQFPSHSVIEKGQTVTLRCDPISGHDNLYWYRRVMGKEIKFLLHFVKESKQDESGMPNNRFLAERTGGTYSTLKVQPAELEDSGVYFCASSRSSGGSTDTQYFGPGTRLTVL.

The J gene is TRBJ1-1, the V gene TRBV18; unclear D gene. Trimming left V 3 bases short and J 3 bases short, with 20 bases between. CDR3 length: 17 amino acids. Germline-derived CDR1 and CDR2 are KGHSH and LQKENI. The CDR3 reads CASSPSLAGNWDTEAFF. The CDR3 coding sequence is TGTGCCAGCTCACCTAGTTTGGCAGGAAATTGGGACACTGAAGCTTTCTTT.

This clonotype came up once. The chain has TRBV5-1 and TRBJ1-2; 11 nucleotides align to TRBD1. There are 16 residues in the CDR3. The germline V gene encodes CDR1 SGHRS and CDR2 YFSETQ. V dropped 2 bases and J dropped 5; count of bases not matched to a gene: 8. The CDR3 nucleotides read TGCGCCAGCAGCTTTACCGGGACAGGGGGTGTGTATGGCTACACCTTC. This gives the protein CASSFTGTGGVYGYTF.

The genes are TRBV6-2 or TRBV6-3 and TRBJ2-5, with D possibly TRBD1 on 8 matching bases. Germline V gene sequence: CDR1 MNHEY, CDR2 SVGEGT. The V end lost 0 bases, the J end lost 4 bases, and 21 bases lay between the germline ends. This CDR3 contains 18 residues. Written as DNA, the CDR3 is TGTGCCAGCAGTTACTCGAGAACAGGGGGGGTACCCCTAGAGACCCAGTACTTC. This codes for CASSYSRTGGVPLETQYF.

The chain recombines TRBV7-2 with TRBJ2-1, with D possibly TRBD1 on 6 matching bases. There are 14 residues in the CDR3. Trimming pared 0 bases from V and 9 bases from J, leaving 12 bases between. Germline-derived CDR1 and CDR2 are SGHTA and FQGNSA. CDR3: CASSLANRVGEQFF. Written as DNA, the CDR3 is TGTGCCAGCAGCTTAGCCAACAGGGTGGGTGAGCAGTTCTTC.

This clonotype was observed a handful of times. The rearrangement uses TRBV7-2 and TRBJ2-5; 9 bases match TRBD1. J was trimmed by 4 bases and V by 4 bases; bases with no gene match: 13. The CDR3 totals 17 residues. Germline V gene data show CDR1 as SGHTA and CDR2 as FQGNSA. Written as DNA, the CDR3 is TGTGCCAGCAGCTCCGGGTCCGTCACAGGGGGCCGAGAGACCCAGTACTTC. Protein product: CASSSGSVTGGRETQYF. Based on the CDR3 plus reference TRBV7-2 and TRBJ2-5, the full variable domain is GAGVSQSPSNKVTEKGKDVELRCDPISGHTALYWYRQSLGQGLEFLIYFQGNSAPDKSGLPSDRFSAERTGGSVSTLTIQRTQQEDSAVYLCASSSGSVTGGRETQYFGPGTRLLVL.

In regard to this clonotype: The junction departs from the called germline gene at one end, perhaps through a read error. This chain connects TRBV7-2 to TRBJ2-1; 9 nucleotides match TRBD1. The CDR3 is 15 residues long. The germline V gene has CDR1 SGHTA and CDR2 FQGNSA. The CDR3 region has the DNA TGTGCCGGCAGAACCGGGACAGGGCCGTACAATGAGCAGTTCTTC. Its translation: CAGRTGTGPYNEQFF.

This clonotype was detected once. A junction boundary mismatches the germline segment, possibly from a read error. Here the CDR3 DNA reads TGTGTCAGCAGCGTAGACCCAGCGAGCTCCTACAATGAGCAGTTCTTC. Translated, it gives CVSSVDPASSYNEQFF. The chain combines TRBV9 with TRBJ2-1; no definite D call. CDR3 length: 16 amino acids. Looked up from germline, CDR1 is SGDLS and CDR2 is YYNGEE.

This clonotype showed up just a few times. The rearrangement links TRBV2 to TRBJ2-5; D gene ambiguous. CDR1 is SNHLY, CDR2 FYNNEI, per germline. The CDR3 has 14 amino acids. V lost 6 bases and J lost 1, with 12 bases in between. The CDR3 sequence is CASRKQNIQETQYF. The CDR3, as DNA: TGTGCCAGCAGAAAACAGAATATCCAAGAGACCCAGTACTTC.

This clonotype was observed a handful of times. The DNA for the CDR3 is TGTGCCTGGGGTAACGGGGTGAATGGCTACACCTTC. It yields the protein CAWGNGVNGYTF. This sequence joins TRBV30 and TRBJ1-2; D call uncertain. CDR1 and CDR2 from the germline V gene are GTSNPN and SVGIG (reference sequence). The CDR3 sequence is 12 residues long. Trimming removed 5 bases at V and 6 bases at J, with 13 bases between.

This chain connects TRBV5-1 to TRBJ2-6; D is ambiguous. CDR3 size: 15 residues. Germline loops: CDR1 SGHRS, CDR2 YFSETQ. V lost 4 bases and J 2 bases, leaving 10 bases between the germline ends. In nucleotides, the CDR3 is TGCGCCAGCAGCCAAACAGTGACTGGGGCCAACGTCCTGACTTTC. Encoded protein: CASSQTVTGANVLTF.

V usage is TRBV7-9 and J usage is TRBJ2-3; a weak D match, TRBD2 (5 bases). Trimming took 5 bases from V and 3 from J, leaving 12 bases between them. There are 14 residues in the CDR3. From germline, CDR1 is SEHNR and CDR2 FQNEAQ (reference sequence). CDR3 region: CASSPDYVTDTQYF. The CDR3, as DNA: TGTGCCAGCAGCCCCGACTACGTGACAGATACGCAGTATTTT.

The chain carries TRBV5-1 and TRBJ2-7, with a weak D call TRBD1 (6 bases). The DNA end favors TRBJ2-5, so the J call may be wrong. The CDR3 covers 14 residues. Germline V gene lookup returns CDR1 SGHRS and CDR2 YFSETQ. The CDR3 region is CASSSATGKETQYF. The CDR3 nucleotides read TGCGCCAGCAGCTCAGCAACAGGGAAGGAGACCCAGTACTTC.

This clonotype came up a few times. For the CDR3, the DNA is TGTGCCAGCAGTTCCCGGACAGGGTCCCACTATGGCTACACCTTC. Residues: CASSSRTGSHYGYTF. The rearrangement uses TRBV12-3 or TRBV12-4 and TRBJ1-2, with TRBD1 matching 8 bases. J gave up 3 bases and V 4 bases, and 7 bases lay outside the gene matches. There are 15 residues in the CDR3.

This rearrangement joins TRBV2 to TRBJ1-5, with TRBD1 as a possible D gene (6 bases). Trimming stripped 9 bases from V and 4 bases from J, with 16 bases between. Germline V gene sequence: CDR1 SNHLY, CDR2 FYNNEI. This CDR3 region has 14 residues. The CDR3 DNA follows: TGTGCCAGAAGCTCCAGGGGTAATAATCAGCCCCAGCATTTT. Amino acids: CARSSRGNNQPQHF.

In its sample, this clonotype was seen a few times. This chain connects TRBV9 to TRBJ2-6; D possibly corresponds to TRBD1 (5 bases). The CDR3 contains 18 residues. Trimming stripped 4 bases from V and 0 bases from J, with 17 bases between. Per germline, CDR1 SGDLS and CDR2 YYNGEE. The CDR3 reads CASSPVQGLRSGANVLTF. Written as DNA, the CDR3 is TGTGCCAGCAGCCCAGTTCAGGGTTTGCGCTCTGGGGCCAACGTCCTGACTTTC.

V gene TRBV9 combines with J gene TRBJ2-7; the match to TRBD1 covers 7 bases. The germline CDR1 and CDR2 sequences are SGDLS and YYNGEE. The CDR3 covers 16 residues. V trimming: 4 bases; J trimming: 1 base; junction bases outside the gene matches: 11. The CDR3 DNA follows: TGTGCCAGCAGCCCTAGTGAGGGGGCTTCTTCCTACGAGCAGTACTTC. Its translation is CASSPSEGASSYEQYF. The entire variable domain, with the rest obtained from reference TRBV9 and TRBJ2-7, is as follows: DSGVTQTPKHLITATGQRVTLRCSPRSGDLSVYWYQQSLDQGLQFLIQYYNGEERAKGNILERFSAQQFPDLHSELNLSSLELGDSALYFCASSPSEGASSYEQYFGPGTRLTVT.

The chain employs TRBV4-3 and TRBJ2-7, with 7 bases fitting TRBD1. The germline CDR1 and CDR2 sequences are LGHNA and YSLEER. This CDR3 has 15 amino acids. V trimming: 0 bases; J trimming: 1 base; junction bases outside the gene matches: 3. The CDR3, as DNA: TGCGCCAGCAGCCAAGATACAGGGGATTCCTACGAGCAGTACTTC. Translation: CASSQDTGDSYEQYF.